The text below deals with one TCR beta chain. Its specificity is unknown. Unique molecular identifiers were present on the cDNA, which also gained a universal primer site by template switching. TCRdb re-analysed the 5' RACE reads in MiXCR, keeping a single row per CDR3 protein. The data contain 400,000 or so distinct CDR3 sequences, roughly 9% of them singletons. The source of the sample is a study of identical twins. Study-wide findings and caveats: Low generation probability was overrepresented in out-of-frame alpha sequences shared by twins. Insertion counts were lower in abundant cord blood beta clonotypes, a trend that memory repertoires did not show.

The length of the CDR3 is 15 residues. Deletions cut 3 bases from V and 6 bases from J, with 13 bases between. Per the germline V gene, CDR1 is SGHRS and CDR2 is YFSETQ. All donors were healthy, and all were Caucasian. The chain is built from TRBV5-1 and TRBJ1-6, with D hard to call. The sequenced sample was naive T cells sorted from blood. The receptor's source is a woman aged 50 to 60 in good health. Written as DNA, the CDR3 is TGCGCCAGCAGCTATAACCGGGGAGGTAATTCACCCCTCCACTTT. Amino acid sequence: CASSYNRGGNSPLHF.